These T cell receptor beta chains were read from a single sample in a study of read filtering for tumor transcriptome and immune sequencing. TCRdb used MiXCR to reprocess the reads, holding one entry per CDR3 protein. This repertoire shows about 130,000 distinct CDR3 sequences, approximately 13% found once; its top ten account for approximately 10%. The sample consisted of a population of CD138-negative cells sorted from bone marrow. These receptors all come from a donor aged 40 or older with multiple myeloma. Both conserved end residues are part of each CDR3. Fields, in order: clone size, D gene, J gene, V gene, CDR3 protein, CDR3 DNA. A D gene is named only where the DNA matches it firmly. Not every row has a clone size; where given, it reads once, few, many or a size class.

>many|TRBD1|TRBJ2-5|TRBV5-1
CASSPSKGATETQYF
TGCGCCAGCAGCCCCTCGAAGGGGGCGACGGAGACCCAGTACTTC
>many|TRBD2|TRBJ2-1|TRBV7-3
CASSQTAGLSYNEQFF
TGTGCCAGCAGCCAGACAGCGGGACTCTCCTACAATGAGCAGTTCTTC
>many|-|TRBJ1-2|TRBV4-2
CASSQDLKQTNYGYTF
TGTGCCAGCAGCCAAGATTTGAAACAGACTAACTATGGCTACACCTTC
>few|-|TRBJ2-2|TRBV5-4
CASSRFLGNTGELFF
TGTGCCAGCAGCCGCTTTCTGGGTAACACCGGGGAGCTGTTTTTT
>many|TRBD2|TRBJ2-1|TRBV7-8
CASSTLAGDEQFF
TGTGCCAGCAGCACACTAGCGGGGGATGAGCAGTTCTTC
>many|TRBD1|TRBJ2-2|TRBV2
CASAGQANTGELFF
TGTGCCAGCGCGGGACAGGCGAACACCGGGGAGCTGTTTTTT
>-|-|TRBJ2-5|TRBV14
CASSQGPGPVGETQYF
TGTGCCAGCAGCCAAGGCCCTGGCCCGGTTGGAGAGACCCAGTACTTC
>many|TRBD2|TRBJ2-7|TRBV3-1
CASSQDNGSGRRYEQYF
TGTGCCAGCAGCCAAGATAACGGTAGCGGGAGAAGGTACGAGCAGTACTTC
>many|-|TRBJ2-3|TRBV2
CASSEVSFSTDTQYF
TGTGCCAGCAGTGAAGTGTCGTTTAGCACAGATACGCAGTATTTT
>many|-|TRBJ2-3|TRBV9
CASSVALTDTQYF
TGTGCCAGCAGCGTAGCTCTCACAGATACGCAGTATTTT
>-|-|TRBJ2-1|TRBV4-1
CASSQDHRGPNNEQFF
TGCGCCAGCAGCCAAGATCACAGAGGGCCGAACAATGAGCAGTTCTTC
>many|TRBD1|TRBJ1-2|TRBV20-1
CSARPPGQVLSGYTF
TGCAGTGCTAGGCCGCCGGGACAGGTGCTTTCTGGCTACACCTTC
>many|TRBD1|TRBJ2-3|TRBV28
CASSWVGTASTDTQYF
TGTGCCAGCAGTTGGGTGGGGACAGCTAGCACAGATACGCAGTATTTT
>-|TRBD2|TRBJ2-5|TRBV20-1
CSASSGSGVGETQYF
TGCAGTGCTTCTAGCGGGAGCGGGGTTGGGGAGACCCAGTACTTC
>many|TRBD1|TRBJ1-1|TRBV5-1
CASSLGQGATEAFF
TGCGCCAGCAGCTTGGGGCAGGGGGCCACTGAAGCTTTCTTT
>many|-|TRBJ2-3|TRBV19
CASSSLTDTQYF
TGTGCCAGTAGTTCCCTCACAGATACGCAGTATTTT
>-|-|TRBJ1-1|TRBV11-2
CASRLTSGGMNTEAVF
TGTGCCAGCAGACTTACATCCGGGGGCATGAACACTGAAGCTGTCTTT
>many|-|TRBJ1-1|TRBV3-1
CASSSEARGSEAFF
TGTGCCAGCAGCTCAGAAGCCAGGGGAAGTGAAGCTTTCTTT
>many|TRBD2|TRBJ2-7|TRBV6-1
CASIRLAGGYPREQYF
TGTGCCAGCATCCGACTAGCGGGAGGGTATCCCCGCGAGCAGTACTTC
>few|-|TRBJ1-1|TRBV6-6
CASTLTGNTEAFF
TGTGCCAGCACCTTAACAGGGAACACTGAAGCTTTCTTT
>-|-|TRBJ2-6|TRBV27
CAISRTGTASSGANVLTF
TGTGCCATCAGCCGAACCGGGACGGCCTCCTCTGGTGCCAACGTCCTGACTTTC
>many|TRBD1|TRBJ1-1|TRBV6-6
CASRVAGQGNTEAFF
TGTGCCAGCAGGGTGGCGGGACAGGGAAACACTGAAGCTTTCTTT
>-|-|TRBJ1-5|TRBV29-1
CSASAGTNQPQHF
TGCAGCGCTTCCGCGGGAACTAATCAGCCCCAGCATTTT
>few|-|TRBJ2-5|TRBV5-1
CASSFTGGEETQYF
TGCGCCAGCAGCTTTACAGGAGGGGAAGAGACCCAGTACTTC
>many|TRBD2|TRBJ2-1|TRBV7-9
CASSVYSGSSYNEQFF
TGTGCCAGCAGTGTTTATAGCGGGAGCTCCTACAATGAGCAGTTCTTC
>many|TRBD2|TRBJ2-3|TRBV9
CASSVEGTSGGADTQYF
TGTGCCAGCAGCGTAGAGGGGACTAGCGGAGGTGCAGATACGCAGTATTTT
>many|TRBD1|TRBJ2-1|TRBV7-6
CASSSGTGSSEQFF
TGTGCCAGCAGCTCCGGGACAGGGAGCAGTGAGCAGTTCTTC
>many|-|TRBJ2-5|TRBV11-2
CASSFSLSSETQYF
TGTGCCAGCAGCTTTTCCCTAAGTTCGGAGACCCAGTACTTC
>many|TRBD2|TRBJ2-5|TRBV6-1
CASTKAGVRETQYF
TGTGCCAGCACGAAAGCGGGAGTAAGAGAGACCCAGTACTTC
>few|TRBD2|TRBJ2-3|TRBV6-6
CASRWQRGASSTDTQYF
TGTGCCAGCAGGTGGCAGCGGGGGGCCAGTAGCACAGATACGCAGTATTTT
>-|TRBD1|TRBJ2-1|TRBV7-8
CASSLGGGTGVYNEQFF
TGTGCCAGCAGCTTAGGGGGGGGGACAGGGGTTTACAATGAGCAGTTCTTC
>few|-|TRBJ1-3|TRBV15
CATSRDFRSSGNTIYF
TGTGCCACCAGCAGAGATTTCCGTAGCTCTGGAAACACCATATATTTT
>-|-|TRBJ1-4|TRBV18
CASSPWPGEKLFF
TGTGCCAGCTCACCATGGCCGGGCGAAAAACTGTTTTTT
>many|TRBD2|TRBJ2-3|TRBV4-1
CASSPSAGGGAQDTQYF
TGCGCCAGCAGCCCCTCGGCGGGGGGGGGAGCGCAAGATACGCAGTATTTT
>many|TRBD1|TRBJ2-1|TRBV5-1
CASSPGQGANSYNEQFF
TGCGCCAGCAGCCCGGGACAGGGGGCAAATTCCTACAATGAGCAGTTCTTC
>many|-|TRBJ1-1|TRBV3-1
CASSQGVQEAFF
TGTGCCAGCAGCCAGGGGGTACAAGAAGCTTTCTTT
>many|TRBD1|TRBJ2-6|TRBV29-1
CSVGGIAGGSGANVLTF
TGCAGCGTTGGGGGGATAGCAGGGGGCTCTGGGGCCAACGTCCTGACTTTC
>many|TRBD1|TRBJ1-5|TRBV5-1
CASSEMTGGQPQHF
TGCGCCAGCAGCGAGATGACAGGGGGTCAGCCCCAGCATTTT
>many|-|TRBJ2-1|TRBV28
CASSGRTGIEQFF
TGTGCCAGCAGTGGCAGAACAGGGATTGAGCAGTTCTTC
>few|-|TRBJ2-7|TRBV5-1
CASSNLDWIRDEQYF
TGCGCCAGCAGCAATTTAGACTGGATACGGGACGAGCAGTACTTC
>few|-|TRBJ1-3|TRBV5-1
CASSLAGQTGNTIYF
TGCGCCAGCAGCTTGGCCGGACAGACTGGAAACACCATATATTTT
>many|TRBD2|TRBJ2-7|TRBV28
CASSRLAPLQYEQYF
TGTGCCAGCAGTCGACTAGCCCCGCTACAATACGAGCAGTACTTC